A single sample gave rise to the 17 T cell receptor beta chains below, sequenced in a study of T cells in Graves' hyperthyroidism and ophthalmopathy. The investigators amplified TCR beta CDR3 regions from RNA transcripts. HTBI primers were the set used in a first-round RT-PCR of the TCR CDR3. One entry per CDR3 protein, called by TCRdb with MiXCR from the multiplex PCR reads. Among approximately 430,000 distinct CDR3 sequences, around a sixth were seen once, and the ten largest hold roughly 7.4%. The material sequenced was blood. These receptor sequences come from a woman aged 18-29 years with Graves' hyperthyroidism.

This clonotype occurred a few times. V gene TRBV28 combines with J gene TRBJ1-2; D uncertain. The CDR3 totals 14 residues. V dropped 6 bases and J dropped 4 bases, with 15 bases sitting between them. Germline lookup yields CDR1 MDHEN and CDR2 SYDVKM. DNA of the CDR3: TGTGCCAGCAGGGGCGTAGCAGGTTCCTATGGCTACACCTTC. Protein product: CASRGVAGSYGYTF.

This chain links TRBV6-1 with TRBJ2-1, with 10 nucleotides matching TRBD2. The CDR3 totals 15 residues. Germline CDR1 and CDR2: MNHNS and SASEGT. After removal of 4 bases from V and 6 bases from J, the junction contained 6 bases not matched to a gene. The CDR3 DNA reads as TGTGCCAGCAGTGGGGAAGCGGGAGGGTGCAATGAGCAGTTCTTC. Translating gives CASSGEAGGCNEQFF.

This clonotype was seen only a few times. The chain has TRBV6-2 or TRBV6-3 and TRBJ2-7; D may correspond to TRBD1 or TRBD2 (5 bases each). Trimming stripped 2 bases from V and 2 bases from J, with 10 bases between. The CDR3 sequence is 14 residues long. Germline V gene lookup returns CDR1 MNHEY and CDR2 SVGEGT. The CDR3 spells CASSYGTTAYEQYF. For the CDR3, the DNA is TGTGCCAGCAGTTACGGGACCACGGCCTACGAGCAGTACTTC.

This clonotype showed up many times. The chain recombines TRBV2 with TRBJ2-7; D gene unclear. Germline V gene lookup returns CDR1 SNHLY and CDR2 FYNNEI. The CDR3 length is 13 residues. V gave up 7 bases and J gave up 2 bases, with 12 bases separating them. The chain's CDR3 is CASNQVSTYEQYF. The CDR3 DNA sequence: TGTGCCAGCAACCAGGTCTCTACCTACGAGCAGTACTTC.

The rearrangement joins TRBV7-3 to TRBJ2-1; D unclear. The CDR3 totals 12 residues. CDR1 SGHTA and CDR2 FQGTGA come from the germline V gene. Trimming removed 0 bases from V and 5 bases from J, with 2 bases in between. The CDR3 nucleotides are TGTGCCAGCAGCTTAACTCACAATGAGCAGTTCTTC. Amino acids: CASSLTHNEQFF. The whole variable domain, filled in from reference TRBV7-3 and TRBJ2-1, reads GAGVSQTPSNKVTEKGKYVELRCDPISGHTALYWYRQSLGQGPEFLIYFQGTGAADDSGLPNDRFFAVRPEGSVSTLKIQRTERGDSAVYLCASSLTHNEQFFGPGTRLTVL.

This clonotype was counted many times. The genes are TRBV5-1 and TRBJ2-7, with D possibly matching TRBD1 (5 bases). The V gene lost 4 bases and the J gene lost 5 bases, with 10 bases spanning the gap. Germline V lookup: CDR1 SGHRS, CDR2 YFSETQ. The CDR3 is made up of 12 amino acids. The DNA of the CDR3 is TGCGCCAGCAGCCCGGAAGGGGACGAGCAGTACTTC. This encodes CASSPEGDEQYF.

This clonotype has a count of ten or more. The genes are TRBV7-6 and TRBJ1-1; 8 nucleotides line up with TRBD1. Trimming at V came to 4 bases and at J to 5 bases, leaving 3 bases not matched to a gene. CDR3 length: 13 residues. Germline CDR1 and CDR2: SGHVS and FNYEAQ. The CDR3 spells CASSSTGETEAFF. DNA for the CDR3: TGTGCCAGCAGCTCGACAGGGGAGACTGAAGCTTTCTTT.

This clonotype came up many times. This rearrangement joins TRBV12-3 or TRBV12-4 to TRBJ1-2; D is perhaps TRBD1 (6 bases). This CDR3 region has 16 residues. V lost 5 bases and J 0 bases, leaving 16 bases between the germline ends. The chain's CDR3 is CASSPWRGGANYGYTF. CDR3 nucleotides: TGTGCCAGCAGTCCCTGGAGAGGGGGGGCTAACTATGGCTACACCTTC.

This clonotype has just a few counts. The rearrangement uses TRBV5-1 and TRBJ1-1; D gene ambiguous. CDR3 length: 14 residues. CDR1 and CDR2 (germline): SGHRS, YFSETQ. The V end was cut by 3 bases, the J end by 0 bases, with 9 bases between. This CDR3 reads CASSSGILNTEAFF. In nucleotides, the CDR3 is TGCGCCAGCAGCTCCGGAATTTTGAACACTGAAGCTTTCTTT.

This clonotype was seen at least ten times. This chain connects TRBV12-3 or TRBV12-4 to TRBJ2-7; TRBD1 matches 7 bases. CDR3 length: 13 amino acids. V shed 6 bases and J 3 bases; nucleotides not matched to a gene: 5. The CDR3 loop reads CASSSGQRYEQYF. In nucleotides, the CDR3 is TGTGCCAGCAGCTCGGGACAGCGCTACGAGCAGTACTTC.

This clonotype was counted many times. The V gene is TRBV30, the J gene TRBJ1-2; 7 positions match TRBD1. The CDR3 covers 15 residues. CDR1 and CDR2 (germline): GTSNPN, SVGIG (reference sequence). Unmatched junction bases numbered 8, after V lost 4 bases and J lost 0 bases. CDR3 DNA sequence: TGTGCCTGGATAGGGGGCGGGGTGACTAACTATGGCTACACCTTC. Protein: CAWIGGGVTNYGYTF.

This clonotype showed up many times. The J gene is TRBJ2-2, the V gene TRBV5-5; 7 nucleotides line up with TRBD2. The junction had 5 bases not matched to a gene; V was cut back by 3 bases and J by 0 bases. CDR1 is SGHKS and CDR2 is YYEKEE in the germline V gene (reference sequence). The CDR3 is 16 residues long. The CDR3 is CASSWIGGTNTGELFF. CDR3 DNA: TGTGCCAGCAGCTGGATCGGGGGGACGAACACCGGGGAGCTGTTTTTT.

This clonotype occurred many times. This chain joins TRBV19 and TRBJ2-7; D is perhaps TRBD1 (5 bases). Trimming stripped 6 bases from V and 2 bases from J, with 20 bases between. This CDR3 contains 16 residues. Germline V gives CDR1 LNHDA, CDR2 SQIVND (reference sequence). CDR3 loop: CASSPKLGSGTYEQYF. CDR3 coding DNA: TGTGCCAGTAGCCCTAAGTTAGGGTCAGGGACCTACGAGCAGTACTTC.

This clonotype occurred many times. This rearrangement joins TRBV14 to TRBJ2-5; weak D call: TRBD2 (5 bases). The CDR3 is 16 residues long. Germline V CDR1 and CDR2: SGHDN, FVKESK. Trimming removed 1 base from V and 3 bases from J, with 15 bases in between. This chain's CDR3 is CASSQGGGKREETQYF. CDR3 nucleotides: TGTGCCAGCAGCCAAGGAGGAGGTAAACGGGAAGAGACCCAGTACTTC.

This clonotype occurred many times. This sequence joins TRBV12-3 or TRBV12-4 and TRBJ2-5; tentative D call: TRBD2 (7 bases). The CDR3 spans 18 residues. With 6 bases removed from V and 4 bases from J, the gap between germline ends came to 27 bases. The CDR3 spells CASRQGLGGGPRGETQYF. CDR3 sequence (DNA): TGTGCCAGCAGGCAGGGGTTGGGGGGAGGGCCGCGGGGAGAGACCCAGTACTTC.

There are many counts of this clonotype. This chain links TRBV7-9 with TRBJ1-4; weak D call: TRBD1 (6 bases). Germline V gene lookup returns CDR1 SEHNR and CDR2 FQNEAQ (reference sequence). CDR3 length: 15 amino acids. The V gene lost 9 bases and the J gene lost 10 bases, with 24 bases spanning the gap. The CDR3 sequence is CASATDRDIRGKLFF. The CDR3 DNA follows: TGTGCCAGTGCCACCGACCGGGACATACGAGGAAAACTGTTTTTT.

This clonotype showed up many times. V and J are TRBV18 and TRBJ1-1; 8 bases match TRBD1. The CDR3 is made up of 16 amino acids. Trimming removed 4 bases from V and 6 bases from J; junction bases left unmatched: 13. Looked up from germline, CDR1 is KGHSH and CDR2 is LQKENI. In DNA form, the CDR3 reads TGTGCCAGCTCACTAATCCAGGGGGCGGGAAGAGCTGAAGCTTTCTTT. It yields the protein CASSLIQGAGRAEAFF.